The sequence of this T cell receptor (beta chain) was determined in a study of T cell responses to AZD1222 COVID-19 vaccine. The study, taken as a whole, reports: A rise in Spike-specific TCR breadth and depth followed two AZD1222 doses. White British ancestry dominated among donors, who included more females, and clonal diversity was possibly underestimated.

On this clone: Its antigen is not identified.

The repertoire was sequenced with immunoSEQ multiplex PCR; TCRdb's copy has only in-frame clones and lacks some. The sample holds 130,000 to 150,000 clones; roughly 90% are singletons and the top ten take 1.7%. The clonotype originates from an adult in good health. This specimen consisted of peripheral blood, obtained on day 0 of AZD1222 vaccination.

CDR3 residues: CASSPREGWHGGSGNTIYF. The CDR3 region has the DNA TGTGCCAGCAGCCCCAGGGAGGGGTGGCACGGGGGCTCTGGAAACACCATATATTTT. The chain combines TRBV9 with TRBJ1-3; a possible D gene is TRBD1 (5 bases). Trimming took off 4 bases at V and 0 bases at J, with 23 bases between the two ends. The CDR3 consists of 19 residues. CDR1 and CDR2 (germline): SGDLS, YYNGEE.